The text below deals with one T cell receptor beta chain. Antigen specificity is unknown. This entry belongs to a study of T cell repertoires in cytomegalovirus infection. The CDR3 contains 13 residues. Trimming took off 5 bases at V and 5 bases at J, with 12 bases between the two ends. Germline CDR1 is MNHEY and CDR2 is SMNVEV (reference sequence). TCRdb re-called the reads through MiXCR, storing one row per CDR3 protein. In the table there are around 750,000 distinct CDR3 sequences, roughly 33% of which are singletons. This chain links TRBV27 with TRBJ1-1; perhaps TRBD1 as D (5 bases). The clonotype originates from a human donor in good health (CMV status not recorded). Some clones in this sample may be carry-over from other donors' samples. Source: cultured CD8+ T cells from PBMCs, taken from culture after CMV antigen stimulation. CDR3 in DNA: TGTGCCAGCAGTCCAGGGTTGAGGACTGAAGCTTTCTTT. This sequence encodes CASSPGLRTEAFF.